A single sample is the source of the 19 T cell receptor beta chains below, sequenced in a study of molecular identifiers for immune sequencing clone quantification. MiXCR, run by TCRdb on the PCR reads, gives a single entry per CDR3 protein. Of about half a million distinct CDR3 sequences listed, 20% to 25% are singletons. The sequenced material came from naive CD8+ T cells from blood, with Jurkat cell RNA spiked in. Subset denoted: FACS-sorted CD8+CD4-CCR7+CD45RA+ naive T cells. Receptors were obtained from a human donor in good health. Some libraries in this study had Jurkat cell RNA spiked in.

This clonotype has a count of ten or more. V usage is TRBV29-1 and J usage is TRBJ2-4, with D unclear. Germline V lookup: CDR1 SQVTM, CDR2 ANQGSEA. Between the trimmed V and J ends, which lost 0 bases and 7 bases, there was a span of 4 bases. The CDR3 has 11 residues. CDR3 loop: CSVEDLNIQYF. As DNA, the CDR3 is TGCAGCGTTGAAGATCTCAACATTCAGTACTTC.

This clonotype was recorded a few times. The chain recombines TRBV7-9 with TRBJ2-1, with 10 bases identical to TRBD2. V gave up 4 bases and J gave up 2 bases; unmatched junction bases: 8. The CDR3 is 17 residues long. Looked up from germline, CDR1 is SEHNR and CDR2 is FQNEAQ (reference sequence). The CDR3 coding sequence is TGTGCCAGCAGCTCGAATATAGCGGGAGGTACCTACAATGAGCAGTTCTTC. Amino acids: CASSSNIAGGTYNEQFF.

This clonotype was recorded many times. The chain combines TRBV6-2 or TRBV6-3 with TRBJ1-1; D not certain. V gave up 0 bases and J gave up 2 bases, with 13 bases separating them. This CDR3 comprises 16 residues. Germline CDR1 is MNHEY and CDR2 is SVGEGT. CDR3 amino acids: CASSYSISRKNTEAFF. The DNA of the CDR3 is TGTGCCAGCAGTTACTCGATCAGCAGGAAAAACACTGAAGCTTTCTTT.

This clonotype has ten or more counts. The rearrangement joins TRBV29-1 to TRBJ2-7; D is possibly TRBD2 (6 bases). The CDR3 loop spans 11 amino acids. V lost 7 bases and J 11 bases, leaving 18 bases between the germline ends. CDR1 and CDR2 from the germline V gene are SQVTM and ANQGSEA. CDR3 nucleotide sequence: TGCAGCGGACGAAGCCCCGGCGGGGAGTACTTC. Translated: CSGRSPGGEYF.

This clonotype was picked up a small number of times. This chain links TRBV3-1 with TRBJ1-2; 9 bases are shared with TRBD1. CDR1 LGHDT and CDR2 YNNKEL come from the germline V gene (reference sequence). Germline trimming cut 0 bases from V and 6 bases from J; bases unmatched to any gene: 8. The CDR3 totals 16 residues. CDR3 in DNA: TGTGCCAGCAGCCAAGATACAGGGGGCTTAACTCATGGCTACACCTTC. It yields the protein CASSQDTGGLTHGYTF.

In this sample, this clonotype turned up a few times. The V call is TRBV11-2, the J call TRBJ1-6, with D possibly being TRBD1 (5 bases). Deletions cut 1 base from V and 9 bases from J, with 13 bases between. The CDR3 totals 15 residues. Germline CDR1 and CDR2: SGHAT and FQNNGV. The CDR3 DNA is TGTGCCAGCAGCTTAGTATCAGGGTCTCGTTCACCCCTCCACTTT. This translates into CASSLVSGSRSPLHF.

Notes on this clonotype: This could be a read error, since a much larger clone is one nucleotide away. The chain is built from TRBV6-5 and TRBJ1-4; 9 positions match TRBD1. The CDR3 spans 14 residues. CDR1 and CDR2 from the germline V gene are MNHEY and SVGAGI. CDR3 coding DNA: TGTGCCAGCAGCCCGGACAGGGGAGGGGAAAGACTGTTTTTT. It translates to CASSPDRGGERLFF.

The chain joins TRBV30 to TRBJ1-1, with a weak D call TRBD1 (5 bases). The length of the CDR3 is 14 residues. The germline CDR1 and CDR2 sequences are GTSNPN and SVGIG (reference sequence). V was pared by 6 bases and J by 1 base, with 15 bases between. For the CDR3, the DNA is TGTGCCTGCGGCAGGGACGGAACGAACACTGAAGCTTTCTTT. Protein: CACGRDGTNTEAFF.

There are many counts of this clonotype. This sequence joins TRBV2 and TRBJ2-5; D gene ambiguous. V lost 8 bases, J lost 1 base, and 14 bases lay in between. CDR1 is SNHLY, CDR2 FYNNEI, per germline. CDR3 length equals 14 residues. CDR3 sequence reads: CASGTGRIQETQYF. DNA of the CDR3: TGTGCCAGCGGCACGGGCAGGATCCAAGAGACCCAGTACTTC.

In regard to this clonotype: A much larger clone lies a single base off, so this may be a read error. This chain uses TRBV7-9 with TRBJ1-1; the match to TRBD1 covers 7 bases. J gave up 6 bases and V 6 bases, and 13 bases lay outside the gene matches. The CDR3 extends over 15 amino acids. Germline CDR1 and CDR2: SEHNR and FQNEAQ (reference sequence). The CDR3 protein is CASRPTARQGAEAFF. CDR3 DNA sequence: TGTGCCAGCAGACCAACCGCAAGACAGGGTGCTGAAGCTTTCTTT.

The chain links TRBV6-5 to TRBJ2-1; 7 nucleotides line up with TRBD1. The J segment lost 12 bases and the V segment lost 0 bases, leaving 26 bases of the junction unmatched. Germline V gives CDR1 MNHEY, CDR2 SVGAGI. The CDR3 consists of 20 residues. The CDR3 DNA sequence: TGTGCCAGCAGTTACTCGAGTCAGGGGGTGAACGGCCTAGTAGGTAATTTGCAGTTCTTC. Translation: CASSYSSQGVNGLVGNLQFF.

A note on this clonotype: This is likely an artifact of a read error, given a far larger clone one base away. The conserved final phenylalanine or tryptophan is absent from the CDR3, which likely points to a read error. CDR3 loop: CASSLNEKLFL. The CDR3 DNA reads as TGCGCCAGCAGCCTTAATGAAAAACTGTTTTTA. The chain uses TRBV4-3 and TRBJ1-4; D uncertain. Trimming took 4 bases from V and 4 from J, leaving 1 base between them. The length of the CDR3 is 11 residues. Germline CDR1 is LGHNA and CDR2 is YSLEER.

This clonotype was seen many times. This rearrangement joins TRBV16 to TRBJ1-1; maybe TRBD1 (5 bases). CDR1 and CDR2 (germline): KGHSY, FQNENV. CDR3 length: 14 amino acids. V gave up 3 bases and J gave up 0 bases, with 8 bases separating them. CDR3 sequence (DNA): TGTGCCAGCAGCCAGTCGGGGGTGAACACTGAAGCTTTCTTT. This translates into CASSQSGVNTEAFF.

The table lists this clonotype with many counts. The rearrangement joins TRBV28 to TRBJ2-7, with 7 bases aligning to TRBD2. From germline, CDR1 is MDHEN and CDR2 SYDVKM. V was clipped by 2 bases and J by 7 bases; unmatched bases: 11. The CDR3 runs to 15 residues. The CDR3 bases are TGTGCCAGCAGTTTAGGCCGGGACTACTTCTGGGAGCAGTACTTC. Its protein product is CASSLGRDYFWEQYF.

This clonotype was seen a few times. The chain combines TRBV6-1 with TRBJ2-7; D assignment may be TRBD1 or TRBD2 (5 bases each). The CDR3 is made up of 13 amino acids. Germline V gene lookup returns CDR1 MNHNS and CDR2 SASEGT. V gave up 5 bases and J gave up 2 bases, with 10 bases separating them. The CDR3 DNA is TGTGCCAGCAGTCCGATGGGGGCCTACGAGCAGTACTTC. Translation gives CASSPMGAYEQYF.

Concerning this clonotype itself: An end of the junction does not agree with germline; a read error may underlie this. The chain combines TRBV5-3 with TRBJ2-1; 13 bases map to TRBD2. TRBV5-3 is reported as an ORF; its role is uncertain. This CDR3 comprises 16 residues. CDR3 in DNA: TGTGCCAGCAGCTCCATACTAGCGGGGGGGCCCCTTGAGCAGTTCTTC. Amino acid sequence: CASSSILAGGPLEQFF.

This clonotype was detected only a few times. The genes are TRBV29-1 and TRBJ2-7, with D hard to call. V lost 5 bases and J lost 3, with 11 bases in between. Germline V gene data show CDR1 as SQVTM and CDR2 as ANQGSEA. The CDR3 has 12 amino acids. CDR3 nucleotide sequence: TGCAGCGTTTCCGATGGGGACTACGAGCAGTACTTC. This gives the protein CSVSDGDYEQYF.

This clonotype was counted many times. The chain has TRBV6-1 and TRBJ2-6; 9 bases line up with TRBD1. CDR1 is MNHNS, CDR2 SASEGT, per germline. CDR3 length: 20 residues. The V gene end was trimmed by 4 bases and the J gene end by 2 bases; junction bases not matched to a gene: 15. CDR3 region: CASSGAPRTGEKTGANVLTF. The CDR3 nucleotides are TGTGCCAGCAGTGGCGCTCCCCGGACAGGGGAAAAAACTGGGGCCAACGTCCTGACTTTC.

The chain has TRBV6-2 or TRBV6-3 and TRBJ1-1; D may be TRBD1 (6 bases). This CDR3 has 14 residues. Germline V gene sequence: CDR1 MNHEY, CDR2 SVGEGT. V lost 1 base to trimming and J lost 5 bases, with 11 bases between them. Written as DNA, the CDR3 is TGTGCCAGCAGTTACTGGACCCAGGGGACTGAAGCTTTCTTT. The encoded protein is CASSYWTQGTEAFF.